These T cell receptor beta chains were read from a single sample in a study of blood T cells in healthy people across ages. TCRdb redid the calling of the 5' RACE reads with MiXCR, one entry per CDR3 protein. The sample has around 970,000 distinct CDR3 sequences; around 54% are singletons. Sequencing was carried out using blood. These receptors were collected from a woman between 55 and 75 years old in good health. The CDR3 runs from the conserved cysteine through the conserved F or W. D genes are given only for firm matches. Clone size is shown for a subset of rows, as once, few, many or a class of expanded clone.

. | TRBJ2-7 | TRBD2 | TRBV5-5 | CASSLVGSGTLEQYF | TGTGCCAGCAGCTTGGTTGGTAGCGGGACCCTCGAGCAGTACTTC
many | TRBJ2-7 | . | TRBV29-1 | CSVSDRQQYF | TGCAGCGTTTCTGATAGGCAGCAGTACTTC
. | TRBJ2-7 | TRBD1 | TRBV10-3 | CAISEGQVYSYEQYF | TGTGCCATCAGTGAGGGACAGGTCTACTCCTACGAGCAGTACTTC
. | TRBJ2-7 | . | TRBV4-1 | CASSQETGGDFYEQYF | TGCGCCAGCAGCCAAGAAACAGGGGGGGATTTTTACGAGCAGTACTTC
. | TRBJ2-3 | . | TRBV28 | CASSLIGDPASTDTQYF | TGTGCCAGCAGCCTTATCGGAGACCCGGCGAGCACAGATACGCAGTATTTT
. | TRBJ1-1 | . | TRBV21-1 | CASSMLNTEAFF | TGTGCCAGCAGCATGCTTAACACTGAAGCTTTCTTT
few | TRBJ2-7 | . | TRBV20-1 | CSAPGPLSYEQYF | TGCAGTGCCCCAGGCCCACTTTCCTACGAGCAGTACTTC
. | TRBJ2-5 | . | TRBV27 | CASSRDPRKETQYF | TGTGCCAGCAGCCGGGACCCACGAAAAGAGACCCAGTACTTC
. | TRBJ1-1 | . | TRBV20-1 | CSARKTANTKAFF | TGCAGTGCTAGAAAGACAGCGAACACTAAAGCTTTCTTT
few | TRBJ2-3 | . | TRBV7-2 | CASSLSPIARADTQYF | TGTGCCAGCAGCTTAAGCCCCATTGCCCGGGCAGATACGCAGTATTTT
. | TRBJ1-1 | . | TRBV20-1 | CSARDVITEAFF | TGCAGTGCTAGAGATGTGATTACTGAAGCTTTCTTT
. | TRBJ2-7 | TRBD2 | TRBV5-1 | CASSLLIAGVERTYEQYF | TGCGCCAGCAGCTTGCTCATAGCGGGAGTTGAGAGGACCTACGAGCAGTACTTC
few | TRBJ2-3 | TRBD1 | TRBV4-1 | CASSQLDRGSDTQYF | TGCGCCAGCAGCCAACTTGACAGGGGGTCAGATACGCAGTATTTT
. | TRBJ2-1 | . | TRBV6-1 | CASRPARTPPESGEQFF | TGTGCCAGCAGACCAGCCCGGACTCCCCCAGAATCGGGTGAGCAGTTCTTC
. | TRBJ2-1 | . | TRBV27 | CASSWGRHNEQFF | TGTGCCAGCAGTTGGGGCAGGCACAATGAGCAGTTCTTC
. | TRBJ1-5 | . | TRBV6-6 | CASTSGNQPQHF | TGTGCCAGCACCTCCGGGAATCAGCCCCAGCATTTT
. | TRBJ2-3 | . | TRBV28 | CASSSRGALDTQYF | TGTGCCAGCAGTTCCAGAGGTGCCTTGGATACGCAGTATTTT
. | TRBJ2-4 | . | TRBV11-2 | CASSHTGFRNIQYF | TGTGCCAGCAGCCATACAGGGTTTCGGAACATTCAGTACTTC
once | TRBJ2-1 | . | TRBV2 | CASTFSRDLNYNEQFF | TGTGCCAGCACCTTCAGTCGGGACTTAAACTACAATGAGCAGTTCTTC
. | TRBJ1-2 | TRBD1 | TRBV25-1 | CASSELGTGGYGYTF | TGTGCCAGCAGTGAATTAGGGACAGGGGGCTACGGCTACACCTTC
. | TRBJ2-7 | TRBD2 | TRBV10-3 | CAISVGLAEAYEQYF | TGTGCCATCAGTGTCGGACTAGCAGAAGCCTACGAGCAGTACTTC
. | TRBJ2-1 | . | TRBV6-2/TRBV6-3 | CASSLLGDNEQFF | TGTGCCAGCAGCCTCCTCGGTGACAATGAGCAGTTCTTC
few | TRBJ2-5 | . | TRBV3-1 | CASSYSFRGEQYF | TGTGCCAGCAGCTATTCTTTTAGGGGTGAGCAGTACTTC
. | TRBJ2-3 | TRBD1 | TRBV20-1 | CSARGGQGTTDTQYF | TGCAGTGCTAGAGGAGGACAGGGGACCACAGATACGCAGTATTTT
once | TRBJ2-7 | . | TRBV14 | CASSHRVRARVVGEQYF | TGTGCCAGCAGCCACCGGGTGCGAGCGAGAGTGGTTGGTGAGCAGTACTTC
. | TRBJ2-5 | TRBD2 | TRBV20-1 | CSARRLAGGEQYF | TGCAGTGCTAGACGACTAGCGGGAGGGGAGCAGTACTTC
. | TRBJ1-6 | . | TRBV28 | CASSFPGTFNPLHF | TGTGCCAGCAGTTTCCCTGGGACTTTTAATCCCCTCCACTTT